This T cell receptor beta chain originates from a study of human T cells and chemical hapten exposure. One entry per CDR3 protein, called by TCRdb with MiXCR from the RACE reads. The data show roughly 380,000 distinct CDR3 sequences, more than 4.5% seen once. After removal of 4 bases from V and 3 bases from J, the junction contained 9 bases not matched to a gene. This CDR3 has 17 amino acids. Germline V gene data show CDR1 as SGHVS and CDR2 as FQNEAQ. The sample holds many counts of this clonotype. Its specificity is unknown. Study-wide results and caveats: Healthy people's immune response may differ from that of the donors, who had alopecia. Counts of TCRs above 1 in 1000 frequency stayed unchanged with DPC sensitization.

Time point given: patch test 1, 2 weeks after DPC sensitization. The treatment: therapeutic diphenylcyclopropenone sensitization with weekly scalp DPC. This sequence joins TRBV7-8 and TRBJ1-4; TRBD1 matches 9 bases. The clonotype was recovered from a woman aged 50 to 60 with alopecia areata. Some clones in this sample may be carry-over from other donors' samples. This specimen consisted of whole blood, obtained in connection with sensitization to the hapten diphenylcyclopropenone (DPC). The CDR3 reads CASSSSRDRDPNEKLFF. CDR3 DNA: TGTGCCAGCAGCTCGTCCCGGGACAGGGACCCTAATGAAAAACTGTTTTTT. The whole variable domain, remainder taken from reference TRBV7-8 and TRBJ1-4, is GAGVSQSPRYKVAKRGQDVALRCDPISGHVSLFWYQQALGQGPEFLTYFQNEAQLDKSGLPSDRFFAERPEGSVSTLKIQRTQQEDSAVYLCASSSSRDRDPNEKLFFGSGTQLSVL.